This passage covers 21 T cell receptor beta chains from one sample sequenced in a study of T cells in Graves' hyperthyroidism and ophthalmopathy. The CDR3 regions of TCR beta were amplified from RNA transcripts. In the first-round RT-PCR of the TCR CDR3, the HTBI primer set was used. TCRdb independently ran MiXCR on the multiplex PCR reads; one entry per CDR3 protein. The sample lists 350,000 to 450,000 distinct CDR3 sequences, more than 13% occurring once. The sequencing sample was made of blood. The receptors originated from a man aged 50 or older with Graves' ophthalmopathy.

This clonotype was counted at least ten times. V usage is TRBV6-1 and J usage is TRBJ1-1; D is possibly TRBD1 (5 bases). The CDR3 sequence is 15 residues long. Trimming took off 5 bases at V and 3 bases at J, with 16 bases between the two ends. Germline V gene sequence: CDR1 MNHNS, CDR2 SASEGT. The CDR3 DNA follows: TGTGCCAGCAGTTTCTCCGGGACCGGGGACACTGAAGCTTTCTTT. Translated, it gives CASSFSGTGDTEAFF.

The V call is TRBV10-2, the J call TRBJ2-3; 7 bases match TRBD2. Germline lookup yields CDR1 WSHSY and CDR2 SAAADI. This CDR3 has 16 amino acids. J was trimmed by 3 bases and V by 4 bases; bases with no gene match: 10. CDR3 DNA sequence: TGCGCCAGCAGTGGGCCCCCTTGGGAGGGAACAGATACGCAGTATTTT. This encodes CASSGPPWEGTDTQYF.

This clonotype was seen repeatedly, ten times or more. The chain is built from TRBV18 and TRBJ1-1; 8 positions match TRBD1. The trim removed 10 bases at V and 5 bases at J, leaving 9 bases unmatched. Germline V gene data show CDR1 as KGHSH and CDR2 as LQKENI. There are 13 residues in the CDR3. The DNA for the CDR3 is TGTGCCACCACGACAGGGGTAGGGACTGAAGCTTTCTTT. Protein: CATTTGVGTEAFF.

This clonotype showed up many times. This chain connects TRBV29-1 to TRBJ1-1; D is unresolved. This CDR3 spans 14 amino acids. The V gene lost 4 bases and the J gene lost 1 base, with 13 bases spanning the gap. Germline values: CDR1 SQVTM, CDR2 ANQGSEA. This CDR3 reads CSVAYTTRNTEAFF. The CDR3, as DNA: TGCAGCGTTGCCTACACTACACGGAACACTGAAGCTTTCTTT.

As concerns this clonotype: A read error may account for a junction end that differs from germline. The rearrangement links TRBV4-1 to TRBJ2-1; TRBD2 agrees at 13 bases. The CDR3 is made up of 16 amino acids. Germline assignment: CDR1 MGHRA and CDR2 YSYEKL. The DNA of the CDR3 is TGCACCAGCAGCCAAGAAGGGACTAGCGGGACTAATGAGCAGTTCTTC. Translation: CTSSQEGTSGTNEQFF.

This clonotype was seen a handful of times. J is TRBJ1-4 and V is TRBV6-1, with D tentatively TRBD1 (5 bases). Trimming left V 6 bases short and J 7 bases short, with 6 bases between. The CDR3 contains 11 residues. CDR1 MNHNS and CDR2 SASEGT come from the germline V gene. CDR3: CASRGVEKLFF. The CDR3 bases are TGTGCCAGCAGAGGGGTTGAAAAACTGTTTTTT.

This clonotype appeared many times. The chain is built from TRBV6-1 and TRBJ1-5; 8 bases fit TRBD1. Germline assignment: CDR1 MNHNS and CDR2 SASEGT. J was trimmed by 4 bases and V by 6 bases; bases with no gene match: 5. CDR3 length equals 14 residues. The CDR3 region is CASSSDRENQPQHF. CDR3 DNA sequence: TGTGCCAGCAGCTCGGACAGGGAGAATCAGCCCCAGCATTTT.

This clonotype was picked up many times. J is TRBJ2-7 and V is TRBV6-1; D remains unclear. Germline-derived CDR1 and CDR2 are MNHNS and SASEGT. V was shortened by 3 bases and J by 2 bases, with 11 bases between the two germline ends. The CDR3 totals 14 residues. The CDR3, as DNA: TGTGCCAGCAGTGACAGTCCGCCAGCCTACGAGCAGTACTTC. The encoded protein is CASSDSPPAYEQYF.

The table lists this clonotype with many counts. The CDR3 loop is CSASGTGSSYNSPLHF. CDR3 nucleotides: TGCAGTGCGTCCGGGACAGGGAGCTCCTATAATTCACCCCTCCACTTT. The chain carries TRBV20-1 and TRBJ1-6; 9 bases fit TRBD1. Per the germline V gene, CDR1 is DFQATT and CDR2 is SNEGSKA (reference sequence). The CDR3 covers 16 residues. The V and J ends lost 6 bases and 0 bases, in that order; junction bases with no gene match: 6.

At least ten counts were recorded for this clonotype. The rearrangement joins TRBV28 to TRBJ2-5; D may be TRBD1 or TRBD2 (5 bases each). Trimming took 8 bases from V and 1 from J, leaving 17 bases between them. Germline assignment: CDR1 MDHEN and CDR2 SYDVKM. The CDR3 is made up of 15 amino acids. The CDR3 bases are TGTGCCAGCCCCCCCGGGGCAGCCTCCCAAGAGACCCAGTACTTC. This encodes CASPPGAASQETQYF.

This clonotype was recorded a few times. The CDR3 DNA reads as TGTGCCAGCAGTTTAGGCGGGAGCAATTTCTGGGAGCAGTACTTC. Protein product: CASSLGGSNFWEQYF. The rearrangement links TRBV12-3 or TRBV12-4 to TRBJ2-7; 7 nucleotides agree with TRBD2. The CDR3 is 15 amino acids. With 1 base clipped from V and 7 bases from J, the junction kept 10 bases outside the gene matches.

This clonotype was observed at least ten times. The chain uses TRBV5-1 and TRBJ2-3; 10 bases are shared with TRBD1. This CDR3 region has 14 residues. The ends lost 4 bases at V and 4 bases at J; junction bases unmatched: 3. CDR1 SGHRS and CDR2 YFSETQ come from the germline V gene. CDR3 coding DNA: TGCGCCAGCAGCGCGACAGGGGGCTCAGATACGCAGTATTTT. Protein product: CASSATGGSDTQYF.

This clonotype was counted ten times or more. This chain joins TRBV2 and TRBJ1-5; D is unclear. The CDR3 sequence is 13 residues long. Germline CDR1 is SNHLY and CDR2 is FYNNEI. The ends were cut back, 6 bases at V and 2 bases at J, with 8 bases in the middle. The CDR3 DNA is TGTGCCAGCAGGAGGTCGGGCAATCAGCCCCAGCATTTT. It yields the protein CASRRSGNQPQHF.

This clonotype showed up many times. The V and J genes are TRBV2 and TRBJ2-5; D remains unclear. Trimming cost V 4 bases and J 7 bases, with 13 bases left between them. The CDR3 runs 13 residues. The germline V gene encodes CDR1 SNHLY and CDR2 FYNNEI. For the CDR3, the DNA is TGTGCCAGCAGTGGGGGTTCGAAAGGGACCCAGTACTTC. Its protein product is CASSGGSKGTQYF.

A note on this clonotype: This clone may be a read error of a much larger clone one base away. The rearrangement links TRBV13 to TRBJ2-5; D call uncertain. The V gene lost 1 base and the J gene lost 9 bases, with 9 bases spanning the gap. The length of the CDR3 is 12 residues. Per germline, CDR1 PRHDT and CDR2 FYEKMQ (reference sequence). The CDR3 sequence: CASSLAPWPQYF. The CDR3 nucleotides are TGTGCCAGCAGCTTAGCCCCGTGGCCCCAGTACTTC.

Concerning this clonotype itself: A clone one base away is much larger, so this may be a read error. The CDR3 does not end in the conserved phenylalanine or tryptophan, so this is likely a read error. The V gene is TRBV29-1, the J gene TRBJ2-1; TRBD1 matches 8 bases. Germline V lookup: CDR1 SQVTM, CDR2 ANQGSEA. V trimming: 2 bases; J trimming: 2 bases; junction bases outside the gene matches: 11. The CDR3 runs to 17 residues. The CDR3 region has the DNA TGCAGCGTTGAATCGCGAATCAGGGGGCGCCCCTACAATGAGCAGTTCCTC. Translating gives CSVESRIRGRPYNEQFL.

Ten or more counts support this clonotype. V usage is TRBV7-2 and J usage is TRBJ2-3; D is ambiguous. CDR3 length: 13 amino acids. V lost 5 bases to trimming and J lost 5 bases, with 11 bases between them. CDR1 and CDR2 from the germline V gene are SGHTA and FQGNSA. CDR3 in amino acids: CASSLTYLDTQYF. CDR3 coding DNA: TGTGCCAGCAGCCTTACTTATTTAGATACGCAGTATTTT.

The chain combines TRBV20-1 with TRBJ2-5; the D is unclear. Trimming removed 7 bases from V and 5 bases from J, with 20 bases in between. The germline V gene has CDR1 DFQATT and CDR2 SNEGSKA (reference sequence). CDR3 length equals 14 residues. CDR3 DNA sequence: TGCAGTGTCAACCCGGTCACTCAGGAGGAGACCCAGTACTTC. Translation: CSVNPVTQEETQYF.

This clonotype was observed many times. CDR3 sequence reads: CASSLLTGLSNEQFF. The CDR3 bases are TGCGCCAGCAGTTTGCTCACGGGATTAAGTAATGAGCAGTTCTTC. The rearrangement links TRBV5-1 to TRBJ2-1, with a tentative D call TRBD2 (5 bases). The CDR3 is 15 residues long. Germline V gene sequence: CDR1 SGHRS, CDR2 YFSETQ. V was clipped by 5 bases and J by 7 bases, with 19 bases between them.

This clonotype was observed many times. CDR3 sequence reads: CASRRGISTDTQYF. As DNA, the CDR3 is TGTGCCAGCAGGCGGGGGATTAGCACAGATACGCAGTATTTT. This chain links TRBV6-1 with TRBJ2-3; 7 positions match TRBD2. J lost 0 bases, V lost 6 bases, and 3 bases had no gene match. The germline CDR1 and CDR2 sequences are MNHNS and SASEGT. CDR3 length: 14 residues.

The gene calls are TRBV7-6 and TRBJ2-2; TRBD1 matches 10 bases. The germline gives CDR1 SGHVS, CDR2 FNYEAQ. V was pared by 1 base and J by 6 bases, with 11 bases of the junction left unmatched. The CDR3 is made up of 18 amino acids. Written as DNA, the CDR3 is TGTGCCAGCAGCTTAGAGGGACAGGGGAGAGGAATATCCGGGGAGCTGTTTTTT. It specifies CASSLEGQGRGISGELFF.